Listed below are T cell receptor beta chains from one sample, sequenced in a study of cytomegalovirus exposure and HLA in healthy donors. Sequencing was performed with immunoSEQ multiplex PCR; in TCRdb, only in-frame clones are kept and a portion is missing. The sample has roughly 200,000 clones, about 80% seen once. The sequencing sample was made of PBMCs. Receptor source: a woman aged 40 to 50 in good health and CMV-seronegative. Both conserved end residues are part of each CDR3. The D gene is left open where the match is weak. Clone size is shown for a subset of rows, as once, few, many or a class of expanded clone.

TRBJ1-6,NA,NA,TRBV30,CAYSAGLYNSPLHF,TGTGCCTACTCAGCGGGCCTCTATAATTCACCCCTCCACTTT
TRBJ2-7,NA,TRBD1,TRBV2,CASSLTGPSSYEQYF,TGTGCCAGTAGCCTGACAGGGCCGAGCTCCTACGAGCAGTACTTC
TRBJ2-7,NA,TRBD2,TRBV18,CASSGGEYEQYF,TGTGCCAGCTCAGGGGGGGAGTACGAGCAGTACTTC
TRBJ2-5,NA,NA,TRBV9,CASSVADQETQYF,TGTGCCAGCAGCGTAGCGGACCAAGAGACCCAGTACTTC
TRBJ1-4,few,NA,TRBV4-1,CASSQLVPQGWSTNEKLFF,TGCGCCAGCAGCCAGCTCGTTCCCCAGGGTTGGAGCACTAATGAAAAACTGTTTTTT
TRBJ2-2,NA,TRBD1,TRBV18,CASSPPARGQTGELFF,TGTGCCAGCTCACCACCGGCCAGGGGGCAAACCGGGGAGCTGTTTTTT
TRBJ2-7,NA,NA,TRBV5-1,CASSLGQGGREQYF,TGCGCCAGCAGCTTGGGACAGGGAGGTCGCGAGCAGTACTTC
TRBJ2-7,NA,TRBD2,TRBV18,CASSPQTSGGLYEQYF,TGTGCCAGCTCACCACAGACTAGCGGGGGACTGTACGAGCAGTACTTC
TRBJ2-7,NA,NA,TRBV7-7,CASSSPTGEQYF,TGTGCTAGCAGCTCCCCGACGGGCGAGCAGTACTTC
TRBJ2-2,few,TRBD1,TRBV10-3,CAINPGQTTGELFF,TGTGCCATCAACCCGGGACAGACCACCGGGGAGCTGTTTTTT
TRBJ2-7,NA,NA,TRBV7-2,CASSFTYEQYF,TGTGCCAGCAGCTTCACCTACGAGCAGTACTTC
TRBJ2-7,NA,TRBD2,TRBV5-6,CASSWGGSYEQYF,TGTGCCAGCAGCTGGGGAGGGTCCTACGAGCAGTACTTC
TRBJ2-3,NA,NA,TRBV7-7,CASSLGPTDTQYF,TGTGCTAGCAGCTTAGGGCCCACAGATACGCAGTATTTT
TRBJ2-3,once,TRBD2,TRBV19,CASSIPTSGGLTDTQYF,TGTGCCAGTAGTATACCGACTAGCGGGGGCCTCACAGATACGCAGTATTTT
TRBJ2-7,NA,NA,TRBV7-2,CASSLISTETEQYF,TGTGCCAGCAGCTTAATAAGTACGGAGACTGAGCAGTACTTC
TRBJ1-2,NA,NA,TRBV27,CASSLQGRAGYTF,TGTGCCAGCAGTCTCCAGGGGCGGGCTGGCTACACCTTC
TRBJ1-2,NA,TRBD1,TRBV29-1,CSTGGNYGYTF,TGCAGCACAGGGGGCAACTATGGCTACACCTTC
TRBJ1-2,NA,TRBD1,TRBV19,CASSTPGQGHGYTF,TGTGCCAGTAGTACCCCCGGACAGGGTCATGGCTACACCTTC
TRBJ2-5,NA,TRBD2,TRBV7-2,CASSWTSGGAETQYF,TGTGCCAGCAGCTGGACTAGCGGGGGGGCAGAGACCCAGTACTTC
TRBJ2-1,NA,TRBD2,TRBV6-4,CASSPLAGGVNEQFF,TGTGCCAGCAGTCCACTAGCGGGGGGGGTCAATGAGCAGTTCTTC
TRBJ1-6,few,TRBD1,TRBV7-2,CASSRDRGRHSPLHF,TGTGCCAGCAGCAGGGACAGGGGGCGCCATTCACCCCTCCACTTT
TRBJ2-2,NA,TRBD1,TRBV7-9,CASSLATTGGSGELFF,TGTGCCAGCAGCTTAGCCACGACAGGGGGATCCGGGGAGCTGTTTTTT
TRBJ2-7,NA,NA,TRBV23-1,CASSHDRTYEQYF,TGCGCCAGCAGTCATGACAGAACCTACGAGCAGTACTTC
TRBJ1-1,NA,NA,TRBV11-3,CASSLDWAGEAFF,TGTGCCAGCAGCTTAGATTGGGCAGGTGAAGCTTTCTTT
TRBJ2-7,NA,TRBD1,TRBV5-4,CASSTAGTGIYEQYF,TGTGCCAGCAGCACTGCCGGGACAGGAATCTACGAGCAGTACTTC
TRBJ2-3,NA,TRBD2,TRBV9,CASSVGLAGGDTQYF,TGTGCCAGCAGCGTAGGACTAGCGGGTGGAGATACGCAGTATTTT
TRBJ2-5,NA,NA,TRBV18,CASSPPSEAGTQYF,TGTGCCAGCTCACCACCGAGTGAAGCTGGGACCCAGTACTTC
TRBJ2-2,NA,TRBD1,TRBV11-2,CASSLYDRGGTGELFF,TGTGCCAGCAGCCTATATGACAGGGGTGGCACCGGGGAGCTGTTTTTT
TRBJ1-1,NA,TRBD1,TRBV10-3,CAISGQGRQNTEAFF,TGTGCCATCTCCGGACAGGGACGGCAGAACACTGAAGCTTTCTTT
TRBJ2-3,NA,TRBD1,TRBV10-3,CAITRDRGTDTQYF,TGTGCCATCACGAGAGACAGGGGCACAGATACGCAGTATTTT
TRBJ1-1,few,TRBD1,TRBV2,CASRGTGANTEAFF,TGTGCCAGCAGGGGAACAGGGGCAAACACTGAAGCTTTCTTT
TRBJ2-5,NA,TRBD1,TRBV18,CASSPRDRGRETQYF,TGTGCCAGCTCACCCCGGGACAGGGGGCGAGAGACCCAGTACTTC
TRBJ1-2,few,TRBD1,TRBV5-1,CASSVLGQGHYGYTF,TGCGCCAGCAGCGTCCTGGGACAGGGCCACTATGGCTACACCTTC
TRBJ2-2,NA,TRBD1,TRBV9,CASNKQGGTGELFF,TGTGCCAGCAATAAACAGGGGGGCACCGGGGAGCTGTTTTTT
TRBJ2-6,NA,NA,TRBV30,CAWSAGAGGANVLTF,TGTGCCTGGAGTGCTGGGGCTGGAGGGGCCAACGTCCTGACTTTC
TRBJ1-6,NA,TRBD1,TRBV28,CASSPSDRVNSPLHF,TGTGCCAGCAGTCCTTCGGACAGGGTTAATTCACCCCTCCACTTT
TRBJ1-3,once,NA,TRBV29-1,CSAAFGGGGNTIYF,TGCAGCGCTGCCTTTGGTGGAGGTGGAAACACCATATATTTT
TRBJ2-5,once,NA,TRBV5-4,CASSSINGAGETQYF,TGTGCCAGCAGCTCGATAAATGGGGCCGGGGAGACCCAGTACTTC
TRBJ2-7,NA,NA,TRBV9,CASSSEQADYEQYF,TGTGCCAGCAGCTCCGAACAGGCGGACTACGAGCAGTACTTC
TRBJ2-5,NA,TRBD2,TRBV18,CASSPSNLAAQEAQYF,TGTGCCAGCTCACCTTCGAACCTAGCGGCCCAAGAGGCCCAGTACTTC
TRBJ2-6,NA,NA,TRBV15,CATSRDSGSGANVLTF,TGTGCCACCAGCAGAGATTCCGGCTCTGGGGCCAACGTCCTGACTTTC
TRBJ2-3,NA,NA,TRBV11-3,CASSFYTTDTQYF,TGTGCCAGCAGCTTTTACACCACAGATACGCAGTATTTT
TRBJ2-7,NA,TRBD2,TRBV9,CASSVGTSGGVVYF,TGTGCCAGCAGCGTAGGGACTAGCGGGGGCGTCGTGTACTTC
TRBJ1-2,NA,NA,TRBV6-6,CASKDSSNYGYTF,TGTGCCAGCAAAGACAGTTCTAACTATGGCTACACCTTC
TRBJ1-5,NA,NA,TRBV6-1,CASSSNQPQHF,TGTGCCAGCAGTTCAAATCAGCCCCAGCATTTT
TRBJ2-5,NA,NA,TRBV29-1,CSVGPDRQETQYF,TGCAGCGTTGGACCCGACAGACAAGAGACCCAGTACTTC